The rows below give T cell receptor beta chains drawn from one sample of a study of T cell repertoires in cytomegalovirus infection. A single record per CDR3 protein comes from TCRdb applying MiXCR to the reads. The table includes more than 400,000 distinct CDR3 sequences, around 27% detected once. The sequenced sample was PBMCs. All receptors derive from a human donor in good health (CMV status not recorded). Some clones in this sample may be carry-over from other donors' samples. Both conserved end residues are part of each CDR3. Only part of the rows carry a size: once, few, many, or a class if the clone is expanded.

many	TRBV7-2	CASSSSGVPGELFF
NA	TRBV7-6	CASSLGGTVPGELFF
NA	TRBV6-5	CASSYSRQAFHSGNTIYF
NA	TRBV6-8	CASSYSAGNTIYF
NA	TRBV19	CASSRTSWGADTQYF
once	TRBV28	CASSDASVTSTDTQYF
NA	TRBV10-1	CASSIAGGPENTGELFF
NA	TRBV11-3	CASSLTVEQFF
few	TRBV7-2	CASSTHSGNSYNEQFF
many	TRBV7-8	CASSQLVVGGSAKNIQYF
few	TRBV7-9	CASSFQRIPQFF
few	TRBV7-6	CASSTRQGTGELFF
few	TRBV6-1	CASSLEGGRALDTQYF
few	TRBV20-1	CSGLPLGDTYNEQFF
NA	TRBV5-4	CASSDPGTPQETQYF
few	TRBV25-1	CASSEGQRYGYTF
NA	TRBV20-1	CSARAGNRWQPQHF
few	TRBV6-1	CASSLTGPATEAFF
NA	TRBV7-6	CASSLASRPNEQFF
NA	TRBV20-1	CSALGQNSNQPQHF
many	TRBV7-2	CASSLVGSGTRGEQYF
few	TRBV19	CASSIEENYGYTF
few	TRBV14	CASSQHQGNLGGELFF
few	TRBV4-2	CASSQSPGTSPYEQYF
many	TRBV2	CASSEGQLNTEAFF
NA	TRBV27	CASSPRQDELAEAFF
NA	TRBV2	CASRGTHQTQYF
few	TRBV19	CASSGALNTEAFF
NA	TRBV4-1	CASSYRTALNEKLFF
NA	TRBV20-1	CSASYEREGWDIQYF
NA	TRBV28	CASILGGTHNEQFF
many	TRBV7-2	CASSLVASGRIHEQFF
NA	TRBV28	CASSPLDRTQETQYF
many	TRBV7-2	CASSLPWHRYSNQPQHF
NA	TRBV28	CASSWGQGWTQYF
few	TRBV28	CASNENGPYGYTF
NA	TRBV6-5	CASRRGLGGNTIYF
many	TRBV12-3/TRBV12-4	CASTPSVLTEAFF
few	TRBV6-1	CASTPTGSYNEQFF
many	TRBV7-2	CASSPLGFSYNEQFF
NA	TRBV5-1	CASSDNGAVNEQFF
many	TRBV7-2	CASSFYKETQYF
many	TRBV7-2	CASSLLAGVVETQYF
NA	TRBV18	CASSPSGPVWQPQHF
many	TRBV6-1	CASSSKGGTGELFF
few	TRBV4-1	CASSHIGGEQFF
NA	TRBV30	CAWQGLLSTDTQYF
few	TRBV4-3	CASSQDDGARYEQYF
few	TRBV7-2	CASSLSAGGRGYTF
NA	TRBV7-9	CASSPRLGGVTEAFF
NA	TRBV27	CASSPGQGASNQPQHF
few	TRBV27	CASSPHLEEQFF
few	TRBV11-3	CASSRTRGEQYF
NA	TRBV5-1	CASSLKVPGGSQGNEQFF
many	TRBV5-4	CASSSQLMNTEAFF